Following are 30 T cell receptor beta chains from one sample sequenced in a study of blood T cell repertoires in COVID-19. The assay was immunoSEQ multiplex PCR, and TCRdb's table has in-frame clones only and misses some. The data show over 150,000 clones, with roughly 85% seen just once and about 10% held by the top ten. The sequenced sample was peripheral blood. Receptors were obtained from a woman of 80 years or more with active or convalescent COVID-19.

This rearrangement joins TRBV6-6 to TRBJ2-6; no firm D call. The CDR3 covers 13 residues. The germline V gene has CDR1 MNHNY and CDR2 SVGAGI (reference sequence). Trimming took 6 bases from V and 2 from J, leaving 5 bases between them. The CDR3 DNA reads as TGTGCCAGCAGCTTCCCTGGGGCCAACGTCCTGACTTTC. Protein: CASSFPGANVLTF.

The chain carries TRBV6-6 and TRBJ2-1; a weak D match, TRBD1 (7 bases). The CDR3 loop spans 16 amino acids. V was shortened by 6 bases and J by 6 bases, with 21 bases between the two germline ends. Germline V gene data show CDR1 as MNHNY and CDR2 as SVGAGI (reference sequence). The DNA of the CDR3 is TGTGCCAGCAGCCCGTCAGGGGGATGGGGGGCCAATGAGCAGTTCTTC. This translates into CASSPSGGWGANEQFF.

This CDR3 is CASSPRRTGGDRNYGYTF. Written as DNA, the CDR3 is TGTGCCAGCAGCCCTCGTCGGACAGGGGGCGATCGGAACTATGGCTACACCTTC. The gene calls are TRBV4-2 and TRBJ1-2; 11 bases line up with TRBD1. The CDR3 totals 18 residues. The trim removed 4 bases at V and 2 bases at J, leaving 12 bases unmatched. Germline V lookup: CDR1 LGHNA, CDR2 YNFKEQ.

The J gene is TRBJ2-3, the V gene TRBV5-1; 15 nucleotides align to TRBD2. The CDR3 spans 19 residues. The germline V gene has CDR1 SGHRS and CDR2 YFSETQ. After removal of 3 bases from V and 3 bases from J, the junction contained 11 bases not matched to a gene. The CDR3 loop is CASSYGLAGGPGRTDTQYF. The CDR3 DNA reads as TGCGCCAGCAGCTATGGACTAGCGGGAGGGCCGGGAAGGACAGATACGCAGTATTTT.

The rearrangement joins TRBV5-5 to TRBJ2-7, with TRBD1 matching over 8 bases. After removal of 8 bases from V and 4 bases from J, the junction contained 5 bases not matched to a gene. The germline V gene encodes CDR1 SGHKS and CDR2 YYEKEE (reference sequence). This CDR3 is built from 12 residues. The CDR3 nucleotides read TGTGCCAGTCACAGGGGGGATTACGAGCAGTACTTC. The encoded protein is CASHRGDYEQYF.

This chain connects TRBV5-1 to TRBJ1-1; 8 bases agree with TRBD1. V trimming: 0 bases; J trimming: 5 bases; junction bases outside the gene matches: 9. Germline CDR1 SGHRS, CDR2 YFSETQ. The CDR3 has 16 residues. Written as DNA, the CDR3 is TGCGCCAGCAGCTTGGATGGTTGGCAGGGGGCTACTGAAGCTTTCTTT. It yields the protein CASSLDGWQGATEAFF.

J is TRBJ1-2 and V is TRBV28, with D perhaps matching TRBD1 (5 bases). This CDR3 has 15 amino acids. V was shortened by 2 bases and J by 0 bases, with 10 bases between the two germline ends. Germline CDR1 is MDHEN and CDR2 is SYDVKM. The CDR3 spells CASSLGGATNYGYTF. The CDR3, as DNA: TGTGCCAGCAGTTTAGGTGGGGCAACTAACTATGGCTACACCTTC.

The chain recombines TRBV28 with TRBJ2-3, with D tentatively TRBD1 (6 bases). Germline assignment: CDR1 MDHEN and CDR2 SYDVKM. The CDR3 sequence is 14 residues long. Trimming cost V 6 bases and J 2 bases, with 12 bases left between them. In DNA, the CDR3 is TGTGCCAGCAGCACCGGACAGCTCACAGATACGCAGTATTTT. It yields the protein CASSTGQLTDTQYF.

Remarks on this clone: At one boundary the junction diverges from the germline segment, which might be a read error. The rearrangement links TRBV29-1 to TRBJ1-1, with 7 bases that match TRBD1. Germline CDR1 SQVTM, CDR2 ANQGSEA. The CDR3 contains 11 residues. For the CDR3, the DNA is TGCAGCGTTGAAGAGGACAGGAGACGTCACTTT. Amino acids: CSVEEDRRRHF.

The V and J genes are TRBV5-4 and TRBJ2-1; 7 bases map to TRBD1. V gave up 2 bases and J gave up 2 bases; unmatched junction bases: 4. There are 15 residues in the CDR3. The V gene's germline CDR1 is SGHNT and CDR2 YYREEE (reference sequence). The CDR3 DNA follows: TGTGCCAGCAGCTTCCGGGACAGTACCTACAATGAGCAGTTCTTC. It encodes CASSFRDSTYNEQFF.

The chain recombines TRBV6-6 with TRBJ1-2, with 7 bases matching TRBD1. The V gene's germline CDR1 is MNHNY and CDR2 SVGAGI (reference sequence). The CDR3 spans 15 residues. V lost 5 bases to trimming and J lost 8 bases; unmatched junction nucleotides: 14. The CDR3 DNA reads TGTGCCAGCAGTGATCCGACAGGGACGGGTTCCGGCTACACCTTC. This gives the protein CASSDPTGTGSGYTF.

This clone appeared a few times. The chain joins TRBV7-8 to TRBJ1-1, with a weak D call TRBD1 (5 bases). Trimming took 1 base from V and 1 from J, leaving 10 bases between them. The CDR3 covers 15 residues. Germline values: CDR1 SGHVS, CDR2 FQNEAQ. CDR3 sequence reads: CASSLEGNRNTEAFF. The CDR3 region has the DNA TGTGCCAGCAGCTTAGAGGGGAATAGGAACACTGAAGCTTTCTTT.

The table lists this clone with a few counts. The rearrangement joins TRBV6-1 to TRBJ1-2; D call uncertain. CDR1 and CDR2 from the germline V gene are MNHNS and SASEGT. Trimming removed 3 bases from V and 3 bases from J, with 8 bases in between. The CDR3 length is 13 residues. This CDR3 is CASSDGGYYGYTF. For the CDR3, the DNA is TGTGCCAGCAGTGACGGAGGGTACTATGGCTACACCTTC.

The V and J genes are TRBV11-2 and TRBJ2-7; 8 positions agree with TRBD1. The CDR3 runs 15 residues. With 2 bases clipped from V and 6 bases from J, the junction kept 9 bases outside the gene matches. Germline lookup yields CDR1 SGHAT and CDR2 FQNNGV. CDR3 sequence (DNA): TGTGCCAGCAGCTTACTAGGACAGGGCTTCCGCGAGCAGTACTTC. Its protein product is CASSLLGQGFREQYF. Drawing the rest from reference TRBV11-2 and TRBJ2-7, the complete variable domain is EAGVAQSPRYKIIEKRQSVAFWCNPISGHATLYWYQQILGQGPKLLIQFQNNGVVDDSQLPKDRFSAERLKGVDSTLKIQPAKLEDSAVYLCASSLLGQGFREQYFGPGTRLTVT.

The chain carries TRBV7-9 and TRBJ2-1, with 7 bases identical to TRBD2. V lost 3 bases and J lost 7; bases outside the gene matches: 12. This CDR3 region has 16 residues. Per the germline V gene, CDR1 is SEHNR and CDR2 is FQNEAQ (reference sequence). For the CDR3, the DNA is TGTGCCAGCAGCTTCTTCGGGAGGCAGGGTAGGAATGAGCAGTTCTTC. Its protein is CASSFFGRQGRNEQFF.

The chain has TRBV24-1 and TRBJ2-7; 11 nucleotides agree with TRBD2. This CDR3 spans 16 amino acids. Germline values: CDR1 KGHDR, CDR2 SFDVKD. J lost 6 bases, V lost 3 bases, and 9 bases had no gene match. CDR3 sequence (DNA): TGTGCCACCAGTGATAATAGCGGGAGGGCCCTTCGCGAGCAGTACTTC. Amino acids: CATSDNSGRALREQYF.

This clone was observed a single time. The genes are TRBV13 and TRBJ2-3; TRBD2 aligns across 12 bases. V was clipped by 2 bases and J by 2 bases; unmatched bases: 5. CDR1 PRHDT and CDR2 FYEKMQ come from the germline V gene (reference sequence). The CDR3 is made up of 17 amino acids. The CDR3 sequence is CASSLRLAGGTTDTQYF. Written as DNA, the CDR3 is TGTGCCAGCAGCTTAAGGCTAGCGGGAGGGACCACAGATACGCAGTATTTT.

This clone was detected a few times. The V call is TRBV5-1, the J call TRBJ1-1; D not certain. The CDR3 has 14 residues. V lost 5 bases and J lost 3, with 14 bases in between. The V gene's germline CDR1 is SGHRS and CDR2 YFSETQ. This CDR3 is CASRQPGGDTEAFF. CDR3 DNA: TGCGCCAGCAGGCAGCCGGGAGGAGACACTGAAGCTTTCTTT. Variable domain in full (rest from reference TRBV5-1 and TRBJ1-1): KAGVTQTPRYLIKTRGQQVTLSCSPISGHRSVSWYQQTPGQGLQFLFEYFSETQRNKGNFPGRFSGRQFSNSRSEMNVSTLELGDSALYLCASRQPGGDTEAFFGQGTRLTVV.

In its sample, this clone was seen a few times. In DNA, the CDR3 is TGTGCCAGCTCAGCCGGGACACCGACCTCCTACGAGCAGTACTTC. Its protein product is CASSAGTPTSYEQYF. The chain is built from TRBV18 and TRBJ2-7; D is perhaps TRBD1 (6 bases). The CDR3 spans 15 residues. Germline CDR1 KGHSH, CDR2 LQKENI. Deletions cut 5 bases from V and 0 bases from J, with 14 bases between.

The V and J genes are TRBV4-2 and TRBJ2-3; D possibly corresponds to TRBD1 (6 bases). The CDR3 contains 15 residues. Trimming shortened V by 1 base and J by 2 bases, and 10 bases separated the two germline ends. CDR1 and CDR2 from the germline V gene are LGHNA and YNFKEQ. The CDR3 loop reads CASSQGNRDTDTQYF. CDR3 DNA: TGTGCCAGCAGCCAAGGGAACAGGGACACAGATACGCAGTATTTT.

The V and J genes are TRBV2 and TRBJ2-5; TRBD1 might be the D (6 bases). The CDR3 runs 16 residues. V gave up 7 bases and J gave up 4 bases, with 22 bases separating them. Germline V gene data show CDR1 as SNHLY and CDR2 as FYNNEI. The CDR3 DNA sequence: TGTGCCAGCAACCCGGACAGATTGGGCCTGCGAGAGACCCAGTACTTC. Its translation: CASNPDRLGLRETQYF.

The gene calls are TRBV5-1 and TRBJ2-3, with 8 bases that match TRBD2. CDR1 is SGHRS, CDR2 YFSETQ, per germline. Germline trimming cut 2 bases from V and 6 bases from J; bases unmatched to any gene: 5. The CDR3 is 14 amino acids. The CDR3 DNA reads as TGCGCCAGCAGCTTCTTGGGACTAGATGATACGCAGTATTTT. Translated: CASSFLGLDDTQYF.

V usage is TRBV7-6 and J usage is TRBJ1-6; TRBD1 aligns across 10 bases. CDR3 size: 15 residues. The J segment lost 10 bases and the V segment lost 5 bases, leaving 8 bases of the junction unmatched. Germline values: CDR1 SGHVS, CDR2 FNYEAQ. The CDR3 nucleotides are TGTGCCAGCAGCCTTGGGACAGGGGTGGACTCACCCCTCCACTTT. Amino acid sequence: CASSLGTGVDSPLHF.

This chain links TRBV5-1 with TRBJ2-3; 8 bases are shared with TRBD2. The germline V gene encodes CDR1 SGHRS and CDR2 YFSETQ. CDR3 length: 14 residues. With 0 bases clipped from V and 6 bases from J, the junction kept 3 bases outside the gene matches. The CDR3 loop is CASSLVREGDTQYF. The CDR3 DNA reads TGCGCCAGCAGCTTGGTTCGGGAGGGTGATACGCAGTATTTT. Together with reference TRBV5-1 and TRBJ2-3, the CDR3 gives the full variable domain: KAGVTQTPRYLIKTRGQQVTLSCSPISGHRSVSWYQQTPGQGLQFLFEYFSETQRNKGNFPGRFSGRQFSNSRSEMNVSTLELGDSALYLCASSLVREGDTQYFGPGTRLTVL.

The V and J genes are TRBV2 and TRBJ2-2, with 14 bases lining up with TRBD2. The CDR3 contains 18 residues. The ends lost 3 bases at V and 5 bases at J; junction bases unmatched: 8. Germline CDR1 SNHLY, CDR2 FYNNEI. The DNA for the CDR3 is TGTGCCAGCAGTGATCCGGGACTAGCGGGAGTAAGGACCGGGGAGCTGTTTTTT. This encodes CASSDPGLAGVRTGELFF.

The rearrangement joins TRBV28 to TRBJ1-2, with 9 positions matching TRBD1. CDR1 and CDR2 from the germline V gene are MDHEN and SYDVKM. The CDR3 runs 16 residues. The trim removed 5 bases at V and 3 bases at J, leaving 10 bases unmatched. DNA for the CDR3: TGTGCCAGCAGTGCGCCACTGGGACAGGGTGACTATGGCTACACCTTC. Protein sequence: CASSAPLGQGDYGYTF.

This clone was seen only a few times. The chain uses TRBV15 and TRBJ2-7; no firm D call. CDR3 length equals 12 residues. The V gene lost 6 bases and the J gene lost 6 bases, with 12 bases spanning the gap. Germline V gene sequence: CDR1 LNHNV, CDR2 YYDKDF (reference sequence). The CDR3 nucleotides are TGTGCCACCAGTTCCGATCGAGGCGAGCAGTACTTC. Its translation: CATSSDRGEQYF. Filled out from reference TRBV15 and TRBJ2-7, the complete variable domain reads DAMVIQNPRYQVTQFGKPVTLSCSQTLNHNVMYWYQQKSSQAPKLLFHYYDKDFNNEADTPDNFQSRRPNTSFCFLDIRSPGLGDTAMYLCATSSDRGEQYFGPGTRLTVT.

This chain joins TRBV6-6 and TRBJ1-2, with 10 bases lining up with TRBD1. V gave up 5 bases and J gave up 2 bases; unmatched junction bases: 11. CDR1 is MNHNY, CDR2 SVGAGI, per germline (reference sequence). This CDR3 comprises 17 residues. In DNA form, the CDR3 reads TGTGCCAGCAGTCCGGGACAGGGGATTCAGAAAAACTATGGCTACACCTTC. It yields the protein CASSPGQGIQKNYGYTF.

The J gene is TRBJ2-1, the V gene TRBV2, with D tentatively TRBD1 (5 bases). CDR3 length: 13 residues. Trimming stripped 6 bases from V and 4 bases from J, with 10 bases between. CDR1 and CDR2 from the germline V gene are SNHLY and FYNNEI. CDR3 loop: CASRGVVYNEQFF. Here the CDR3 DNA reads TGTGCCAGCAGAGGGGTAGTATACAATGAGCAGTTCTTC.

V is TRBV5-6 and J is TRBJ1-2, with D perhaps matching TRBD1 (5 bases). Germline-derived CDR1 and CDR2 are SGHDT and YYEEEE. This CDR3 is 15 amino acids long. Between the trimmed V and J ends, which lost 1 base and 4 bases, there was a span of 14 bases. The CDR3 DNA follows: TGTGCCAGCAGCTTGTCTAGAGGGAGGGGCTATGGCTACACCTTC. Translating gives CASSLSRGRGYGYTF. Full variable domain (missing parts from reference TRBV5-6 and TRBJ1-2): DAGVTQSPTHLIKTRGQQVTLRCSPKSGHDTVSWYQQALGQGPQFIFQYYEEEERQRGNFPDRFSGHQFPNYSSELNVNALLLGDSALYLCASSLSRGRGYGYTFGSGTRLTVV.